This T cell receptor (beta chain) was profiled in a study of blood T cell repertoires in COVID-19. Original methodology: Estimation of nucleated cell counts relied on the amplification of reference gene primers. Profiled with immunoSEQ multiplex PCR; TCRdb holds only in-frame clones, not every one. That table supplies the V and J calls and clone size; D and trimming were determined from the DNA. This table has roughly 38,000 clones, over 65% appearing once. This CDR3 has 12 residues. Germline V gene data show CDR1 as LNHDA and CDR2 as SQIVND (reference sequence). V gave up 5 bases and J gave up 9 bases, with 8 bases separating them.

Material: peripheral blood. The V and J genes are TRBV19 and TRBJ1-6, with D perhaps matching TRBD1 (6 bases). The clonotype comes from a man between 60 and 75 years old with active COVID-19. The CDR3 region has the DNA TGTGCCAGTAGTGGACAGTCTTCACCCCTCCACTTT. Encoded protein: CASSGQSSPLHF.